This T cell receptor beta chain was obtained from a study of Ad26.COV2.S vaccination and SARS-CoV-2 variants (dated by TCRdb to the early 2020s). Background for the entire study: Donors in the vaccine arm were drawn from COV1001, a multicentre, randomized, double-blind, placebo-controlled phase I-IIa trial testing Ad26.COV2.S in healthy adults. Dosing of Ad26.COV2.S was intramuscular, at either 5x10^10 or 1x10^11 viral particles, delivered as one shot or as two shots spaced 56 days apart. Sequencing of the TCRbeta repertoire served to evaluate the specificity and breadth of SARS-CoV-2-reactive T cell receptors following Ad26.COV2.S vaccination. The TCR-sequenced set comprised about 30 samples: approximately 19 Ad26.COV2.S vaccine recipients, 5 placebo recipients and 8 SARS-CoV-2 convalescent individuals. Investigators did not know the trial group allocation while performing experiments and assessing outcomes. Trial participants were randomized into five groups of five, in which low-dose or high-dose Ad26.COV2.S was given once or twice, or placebo was given on both occasions.

What the research found in general, with its limitations: Vaccine and placebo recipients had similar non-spike TCR breadth, a finding consistent with the vaccine containing only spike. Higher spike-specific TCR breadth was observed in Ad26.COV2.S recipients than in placebo recipients (P = 0.0014). The study was not powered to compare responses between vaccine doses or regimens. After vaccination, spike-specific CD8+ and CD4+ T cell responses were reported to show substantial breadth. It was noted by the authors that total T cell responses may have been underestimated by the TCR breadth and depth analyses.

V gives up 3 bases and J gives up 0 bases, and the segment between their germline ends measures 12 bases. Its CDR3 holds 16 amino acids, cysteine through phenylalanine. The sequence is cut down to CDR3 DNA, 48 bases in frame from base 1. According to the germline V gene, CDR1 reads MRHNA and CDR2 reads SNTAGT. To note about this clone: No antigen is known for it. The input lacks base qualities; no much larger clone sits a single base away.

The treatment or condition label, read with the paper, signifies: around 19 received Ad26.COV2.S at low or high dose, single or two shots; about five received placebo; per-sample allocation not given. For vaccine and placebo recipients, the sequenced repertoires came from samples collected on day 63 after the first injection. Between 29 July and 7 August 2020, Cohort 1b enrolled some 25 adults aged 18-55 years at one site in Boston, USA. Ad26.COV2.S was a replication-incompetent adenovirus type 26 vector expressing a prefusion-stabilized SARS-CoV-2 spike protein from the original Wuhan strain. The immunoSEQ Assay was the method used to sequence TCRbeta CDR3 regions. After extraction, genomic DNA underwent amplification by bias-controlled multiplex PCR, followed by high-throughput sequencing. Turning to the authors' computational methods: To quantify the absolute abundance of every unique TCRbeta CDR3 region, sequences were collapsed and filtered. T cell fraction was estimated by normalization of TCRbeta template counts to usable DNA, with usable DNA being measured through amplification of reference genes present in all nucleated cells. Repertoire TCRs were annotated as SARS-CoV-2-specific by exact matching of V gene, CDR3 amino acid sequence and J gene to a known reactive TCR set. MIRA supplied the reference SARS-CoV-2 TCR set, which was filtered for enrichment in COVID-19-positive ImmuneCODE repertoires so that public or cross-reactive TCRs were removed. Drawing on the MIRA antigens, annotated TCRs were analysed further at the level of specific ORF or position within ORF. Breadth was defined as annotated unique rearrangements over total unique productive rearrangements; depth was the summed frequency of those rearrangements. Group comparisons of TCR breadth used two-sided Wilcoxon rank-sum tests. TCRdb stores this immuneACCESS table with in-frame sequences only. Part of the clones is absent; in the studies checked, under half of the shortfall reflects unresolved V genes, and no reason is known for the rest. That table is the source of V, J and clone size, and D and trimming were worked out from the DNA. Across this sample there are approximately 450,000 clones, with 80% to 95% seen only once. In total, the top ten clones hold 12% of the sample.

This clonotype originated in a person aged 18-65 years who received the Ad26.COV2.S COVID-19 vaccine or a placebo. The sample here was peripheral blood, taken in a trial of Ad26.COV2.S vaccine versus placebo. This chain joins TRBV6-4 to TRBJ1-3; no D gene call is confident. In nucleotide form, the sequence is TGTGCCAGCAGTGAAAGAGGGCATCCCTCTGGAAACACCATATATTTT. It translates as CASSERGHPSGNTIYF.